These 26 T cell receptor beta chains originate from one sample sequenced in a study of tumor-infiltrating lymphocytes in primary liver carcinoma (dated 2017 in TCRdb). Sequencer: Illumina HiSeq 2500. TCRbeta-specific cDNA was reverse-transcribed from 500 ng total RNA using a constant-region primer and ProtoScript II reverse transcriptase. Three nested multiplex PCR rounds, following a slightly modified ARM-PCR procedure, were used to build the TCRbeta libraries. Multiplex TRBV1-TRBV30 forward primers and a Cbeta reverse primer were used in the first two PCR rounds, each of which was run for 10 cycles. TCRdb took the public reads, trimmed them with fastp at Q25, ran MiXCR for clone calling and kept in-frame beta chains. A single entry per CDR3 protein holds the most common genes and DNA from its merged rows. In all, the sample holds 330,000 or so distinct CDR3 sequences, and 65% of those were seen once. The top ten hold roughly 6% of the sample.

TRIzol reagent was used to extract blood RNA from unsorted whole blood, while the DNeasy Blood & Tissue kit provided the germline DNA. What was sequenced was peripheral blood. All receptors come from a man between 40 and 49 years old with primary liver carcinoma and hepatitis B virus infection.

The chain combines TRBV6-6 with TRBJ1-1, with 7 positions matching TRBD1. This CDR3 spans 16 amino acids. The J segment lost 1 base and the V segment lost 6 bases, leaving 11 bases of the junction unmatched. The V gene's germline CDR1 is MNHNY and CDR2 SVGAGI (reference sequence). The CDR3 region is CASSQGVGVTNTEAFF. As DNA, the CDR3 is TGTGCCAGCAGCCAGGGGGTTGGGGTTACGAACACTGAAGCTTTCTTT.

This chain joins TRBV6-2 or TRBV6-3 and TRBJ2-1; 7 nucleotides align to TRBD2. The germline gives CDR1 MNHEY, CDR2 SVGEGT. V was pared by 1 base and J by 12 bases, with 18 bases of the junction left unmatched. The length of the CDR3 is 17 residues. The CDR3 reads CASSYLSRLEGGYGQFF. CDR3 sequence (DNA): TGTGCCAGCAGTTACTTATCGAGACTAGAGGGAGGGTATGGGCAGTTCTTC.

Comment on this clonotype: This sequence may be a read error, since a much larger clone differs from it by one base. The gene calls are TRBV12-3 or TRBV12-4 and TRBJ1-2; perhaps TRBD1 as D (5 bases). V was clipped by 2 bases and J by 5 bases, with 12 bases between them. This CDR3 comprises 14 residues. Here the CDR3 reads CASSLRGSEYGYTF. Here the CDR3 DNA reads TGTGCCAGCAGTTTACGGGGGTCGGAATATGGCTACACCTTC.

The chain recombines TRBV11-2 with TRBJ1-1, with TRBD1 as a possible D gene (5 bases). The CDR3 contains 14 residues. Germline V gene sequence: CDR1 SGHAT, CDR2 FQNNGV. The V and J ends lost 9 bases and 5 bases respectively, with 19 bases between them. CDR3 region: CASSIAGGWTEAFF. The DNA for the CDR3 is TGTGCCAGTAGCATAGCCGGGGGATGGACTGAAGCTTTCTTT.

This clonotype came up many times. The chain combines TRBV6-5 with TRBJ2-7, with D perhaps being TRBD1 or TRBD2 (5 bases each). Germline lookup yields CDR1 MNHEY and CDR2 SVGAGI. The CDR3 is 15 residues long. V was shortened by 5 bases and J by 2 bases, with 16 bases between the two germline ends. The CDR3 DNA reads TGTGCCAGCAGTCCTAACCGGGACCCCACCTACGAGCAGTACTTC. This codes for CASSPNRDPTYEQYF.

Worth noting for this clonotype: With a much larger clone just one base away, this may be a read error. The chain uses TRBV5-5 and TRBJ2-2; the D is unclear. Germline values: CDR1 SGHKS, CDR2 YYEKEE (reference sequence). The CDR3 runs to 16 residues. As DNA, the CDR3 is TGTGTCAGCAGCTTGGTCAGCGTTGCGAACACCGGGGAGCTGTTTTTT. The encoded protein is CVSSLVSVANTGELFF.

A note on this clonotype: The conserved closing phenylalanine or tryptophan is absent in this CDR3, likely reflecting a read error. The chain has TRBV11-2 and TRBJ2-7; D gene uncertain. The CDR3 is made up of 15 amino acids. V lost 4 bases to trimming and J lost 2 bases, with 15 bases between them. Germline CDR1 and CDR2: SGHAT and FQNNGV. CDR3: CASSSSPNETYEQYL. The CDR3 coding sequence is TGTGCCAGCAGCTCATCCCCTAACGAAACCTACGAGCAGTACCTC.

Turning to this clonotype: Since no conserved phenylalanine or tryptophan closes the CDR3, a read error is the likely cause. V and J are TRBV11-2 and TRBJ2-4, with D perhaps given as TRBD1 or TRBD2 (5 bases each). The V end was cut by 7 bases, the J end by 4 bases, with 20 bases between. The CDR3 length is 16 residues. Germline V CDR1 and CDR2: SGHAT, FQNNGV. The CDR3: CASTLRDALAKNIQYL. Here the CDR3 DNA reads TGTGCCAGCACCCTAAGGGACGCCTTAGCTAAAAACATTCAGTACTTG.

A note on this clonotype: One base away lies a much larger clone, so this may be a sequencing read error. V is TRBV6-1 and J is TRBJ2-2, with D unresolved. The germline V gene encodes CDR1 MNHNS and CDR2 SASEGT. There are 15 residues in the CDR3. CDR3 sequence reads: CASSYENTNTWELFF. The CDR3 nucleotides read TGTGCCAGCAGCTACGAAAATACGAACACCTGGGAGCTGTTTTTT.

The chain uses TRBV28 and TRBJ1-2; D is undetermined. The CDR3 sequence is 13 residues long. From germline, CDR1 is MDHEN and CDR2 SYDVKM. Trimming took off 2 bases at V and 5 bases at J, with 9 bases between the two ends. CDR3 loop: CASSLTPGYGYTF. CDR3 in DNA: TGTGCCAGCAGTTTAACGCCCGGATATGGCTACACCTTC.

For this clonotype: With a much larger clone just one base away, this may be a read error. This chain joins TRBV13 and TRBJ2-1; D not resolved. This CDR3 is 16 amino acids long. The V end was cut by 5 bases, the J end by 0 bases, with 14 bases between. CDR1 and CDR2 from the germline V gene are PRHDT and FYEKMQ (reference sequence). In DNA form, the CDR3 reads TGTGCCAGCAGCACCGCAGCCGTTAGCTCCTACAATGAGCAGTTCTTC. It is translated as CASSTAAVSSYNEQFF.

Details on this clonotype: A much larger clone differs from this one at a single base, so this may be a read error. In this CDR3 the conserved last residue, phenylalanine or tryptophan, is missing, so a read error is likely. Written as DNA, the CDR3 is TGTGCCAGCAGAGGGGGACGGTTAAGCAATCAGCCCCAGCATTCT. The encoded protein is CASRGGRLSNQPQHS. The chain is built from TRBV6-5 and TRBJ1-5; D perhaps matches TRBD1 (6 bases). This CDR3 is 15 amino acids long. Germline V gene sequence: CDR1 MNHEY, CDR2 SVGAGI. Between the trimmed V and J ends, which lost 6 bases and 1 base, there was a span of 13 bases.

This CDR3 is CASSAVDRVDTGELFF. In nucleotides, the CDR3 is TGCGCCAGCAGTGCCGTGGACAGGGTGGACACCGGGGAGCTGTTTTTT. This chain connects TRBV10-1 to TRBJ2-2; 8 bases are a match to TRBD1. The germline CDR1 and CDR2 sequences are WNHNN and SYGVQD (reference sequence). This CDR3 is 16 amino acids long. V was clipped by 4 bases and J by 3 bases; unmatched bases: 7.

In its sample, this clonotype was seen many times. The chain couples TRBV11-2 to TRBJ2-6; possible D gene TRBD1, 6 bases. The CDR3 is 17 amino acids. In germline, CDR1 is SGHAT, CDR2 FQNNGV. V dropped 6 bases and J dropped 6 bases, with 21 bases sitting between them. DNA for the CDR3: TGTGCCAGCAGTAGTCACCGGGACACCCAACAGGCCAACGTCCTGACTTTC. Amino acid sequence: CASSSHRDTQQANVLTF.

Remarks on this clonotype: Since a much larger clone is just one base distant, this may be a read error. This chain joins TRBV12-3 or TRBV12-4 and TRBJ2-3; D is ambiguous. V lost 10 bases and J lost 6, with 14 bases in between. The CDR3 has 12 amino acids. The CDR3 protein is CANTFPGDTQYF. In nucleotides, the CDR3 is TGTGCCAACACCTTCCCTGGGGATACGCAGTATTTT.

Here the CDR3 reads CVISLDLETQYF. CDR3 nucleotide sequence: TGTGTCATCAGCTTAGACTTAGAGACCCAGTACTTC. The genes are TRBV11-2 and TRBJ2-5; D is unclear. The CDR3 spans 12 residues. Germline loops: CDR1 SGHAT, CDR2 FQNNGV.

A word on this clonotype: The CDR3 end shows no conserved phenylalanine or tryptophan, and so a read error is likely. The chain recombines TRBV11-2 with TRBJ2-2; 7 bases agree with TRBD2. Germline V gene lookup returns CDR1 SGHAT and CDR2 FQNNGV. The CDR3 has 15 amino acids. DNA for the CDR3: TGTACCAGCAGCTCCGGACTAGTAGACACCGGGGAGCTGTTTCTT. Amino acids: CTSSSGLVDTGELFL.

This clonotype was recorded once. J is TRBJ2-1 and V is TRBV11-1; 7 bases align to TRBD2. The last part of the DNA fits TRBJ2-7 better; the J call may be wrong. This CDR3 comprises 15 residues. Germline CDR1 reads SGHAT; CDR2 reads FQDESV (reference sequence). The CDR3 loop reads CASSFEGGTYSEQYF. The CDR3 DNA reads as TGTGCCAGCAGTTTCGAGGGAGGGACCTACAGTGAGCAGTACTTC.

This clonotype was seen repeatedly, ten times or more. The rearrangement joins TRBV4-2 to TRBJ2-1; no firm D call. Trimming pared 0 bases from V and 10 bases from J, leaving 13 bases between. The germline V gene encodes CDR1 LGHNA and CDR2 YNFKEQ. The CDR3 sequence is 14 residues long. CDR3 nucleotides: TGTGCCAGCAGCCAAGATTTATTCGGCCCCGAGCAGTTCTTC. It codes for CASSQDLFGPEQFF.

The chain employs TRBV19 and TRBJ1-1; D is unresolved. Germline CDR1 is LNHDA and CDR2 is SQIVND (reference sequence). The CDR3 is 14 amino acids. Trimming took off 5 bases at V and 2 bases at J, with 12 bases between the two ends. The CDR3, as DNA: TGTGCCAGTAGTTCCCGTGACATCAACACTGAAGCTTTCTTT. It specifies CASSSRDINTEAFF.

This clonotype has more than one count but fewer than ten. The V call is TRBV10-3, the J call TRBJ2-3, with 10 nucleotides matching TRBD1. V was pared by 10 bases and J by 5 bases, with 6 bases of the junction left unmatched. Germline V gene sequence: CDR1 ENHRY, CDR2 SYGVKD. The CDR3 runs to 13 residues. CDR3 protein: CATSGTGEDTQYF. In DNA form, the CDR3 reads TGTGCCACCTCCGGGACAGGGGAAGATACGCAGTATTTT.

For this clonotype: This CDR3 fails to terminate in the conserved phenylalanine or tryptophan, so it likely reflects a read error. The chain joins TRBV11-3 to TRBJ2-1, with D perhaps TRBD1 (6 bases). The V end was cut by 4 bases, the J end by 9 bases, with 16 bases between. The CDR3 runs 14 residues. Germline CDR1 SGHNT, CDR2 YENEEA. The CDR3 region has the DNA TGTGCCAGCAGCTCCACGGGGCAGGGGAGTGAGCAGTTCCTC. Protein product: CASSSTGQGSEQFL.

The chain uses TRBV6-1 and TRBJ2-1; 8 nucleotides agree with TRBD1. The CDR3 totals 16 residues. Germline V gives CDR1 MNHNS, CDR2 SASEGT. V lost 7 bases to trimming and J lost 6 bases; unmatched junction nucleotides: 14. The CDR3: CASTSTRDRYINEQFF. CDR3 sequence (DNA): TGTGCCAGCACCAGTACCCGGGACAGGTATATCAATGAGCAGTTCTTC.

Comment on this clonotype: A read error is possible here, since a much larger clone lies one base away. The chain carries TRBV6-2 or TRBV6-3 and TRBJ2-7, with unresolved D. Trimming took off 3 bases at V and 2 bases at J, with 11 bases between the two ends. The CDR3 runs to 14 residues. Germline CDR1 and CDR2: MNHEY and SVGEGT. The CDR3: CASSYWWGTYEQYF. CDR3 DNA sequence: TGTGCCAGCAGTTATTGGTGGGGAACCTACGAGCAGTACTTC.

Note on this clonotype: A much larger clone differs by one base, so this may be a read error. V is TRBV12-3 or TRBV12-4 and J is TRBJ1-4; D remains ambiguous. The CDR3 is made up of 12 amino acids. The DNA for the CDR3 is TGTACCAGCAGTTTGACAACCGGAAAACTGTTTTTT. Protein: CTSSLTTGKLFF.

Notes on this clonotype: The junction differs from germline at one of its ends, possibly a read error. V is TRBV7-9 and J is TRBJ2-3; the match to TRBD2 covers 12 bases. This CDR3 has 19 residues. Germline V gives CDR1 SEHNR, CDR2 FQNEAQ (reference sequence). The chain's CDR3 is CANSLMRLAGAWGTDTQYF. CDR3 DNA: TGTGCCAACAGCTTGATGAGACTAGCGGGAGCCTGGGGCACAGATACGCAGTATTTT. Full variable domain (rest looked up from reference TRBV7-9 and TRBJ2-3): DTGVSQNPRHKITKRGQNVTFRCDPISEHNRLYWYRQTLGQGPEFLTYFQNEAQLEKSRLLSDRFSAERPKGSFSTLEIQRTEQGDSAMYLCANSLMRLAGAWGTDTQYFGPGTRLTVL.